The 30 T cell receptor beta chains below come from one sample, sequenced in a study of control samples from healthy donors and cancer patients. Measured with immunoSEQ multiplex PCR; TCRdb has only the in-frame clones, and not every one. Of 90,000 or so clones in the sample, about 82% were seen once. The sample taken for sequencing was blood. The receptors were gathered from a man aged 30 to 45 in good health.

The chain is built from TRBV30 and TRBJ1-2, with TRBD1 as a possible D gene (6 bases). CDR3 size: 13 residues. CDR1 is GTSNPN and CDR2 is SVGIG in the germline V gene (reference sequence). Deletions cut 3 bases from V and 10 bases from J, with 18 bases between. CDR3 sequence (DNA): TGTGCCTGGAGGGGGGGGGCAGCGACGAACTACACCTTC. It codes for CAWRGGAATNYTF.

The V call is TRBV7-9, the J call TRBJ1-1; no reliable D call. Germline V gene data show CDR1 as SEHNR and CDR2 as FQNEAQ (reference sequence). The CDR3 consists of 13 residues. V lost 2 bases and J 1 base, leaving 5 bases between the germline ends. The CDR3 protein is CASSLRRNTEAFF. The DNA for the CDR3 is TGTGCCAGCAGCTTACGGAGGAACACTGAAGCTTTCTTT.

This clone has only one observation. The V and J genes are TRBV5-6 and TRBJ2-6, with TRBD1 as a possible D gene (6 bases). Per germline, CDR1 SGHDT and CDR2 YYEEEE. V shed 0 bases and J shed 2 bases, with 18 bases lying between them. The CDR3 sequence is 19 residues long. In DNA, the CDR3 is TGTGCCAGCAGCTTGGCTTCCTTGGGGGCAAGGGCTGGGGCCAACGTCCTGACTTTC. This codes for CASSLASLGARAGANVLTF. Complete variable domain (other parts from reference TRBV5-6 and TRBJ2-6): DAGVTQSPTHLIKTRGQQVTLRCSPKSGHDTVSWYQQALGQGPQFIFQYYEEEERQRGNFPDRFSGHQFPNYSSELNVNALLLGDSALYLCASSLASLGARAGANVLTFGAGSRLTVL.

This chain's CDR3 is CASRVGGPSTDTQYF. The CDR3 DNA sequence: TGTGCCAGTAGAGTTGGGGGACCGAGCACAGATACGCAGTATTTT. The chain combines TRBV19 with TRBJ2-3; the D gene could be TRBD1 or TRBD2 (5 bases each). This CDR3 comprises 15 residues. Trimming removed 6 bases from V and 0 bases from J, with 13 bases in between. Germline-derived CDR1 and CDR2 are LNHDA and SQIVND (reference sequence).

This clone counts as medium-sized (0.01 to 0.1%). The genes are TRBV5-8 and TRBJ1-4; 9 bases align to TRBD1. Germline-derived CDR1 and CDR2 are SGHTS and YDEGEE. The V and J ends lost 4 bases and 7 bases, in that order; junction bases with no gene match: 5. This CDR3 contains 14 residues. The CDR3 is CASSPGTGSEKLFF. The CDR3 nucleotides read TGTGCCAGCAGCCCAGGGACAGGGTCTGAAAAACTGTTTTTT.

V gene TRBV15 combines with J gene TRBJ2-3, with unresolved D. Germline CDR1 LNHNV, CDR2 YYDKDF (reference sequence). V was clipped by 1 base and J by 2 bases, with 7 bases between them. CDR3 length: 14 amino acids. The CDR3 nucleotides are TGTGCCACCAGCAGAGGAGGATCCACAGATACGCAGTATTTT. Its translation is CATSRGGSTDTQYF.

This sequence joins TRBV7-8 and TRBJ1-1; D remains unclear. The CDR3 covers 14 residues. V was trimmed by 1 base and J by 4 bases, leaving 10 bases between them. Germline V gene sequence: CDR1 SGHVS, CDR2 FQNEAQ. As DNA, the CDR3 is TGTGCCAGCAGCTTAGGGGCGGAACGCACTGAAGCTTTCTTT. Translating it yields CASSLGAERTEAFF.

The V and J genes are TRBV10-2 and TRBJ1-5, with a tentative D call TRBD1 (6 bases). Germline CDR1 reads WSHSY; CDR2 reads SAAADI. CDR3 size: 15 residues. Trimming left V 2 bases short and J 1 base short, with 9 bases between. In nucleotides, the CDR3 is TGCGCCAGCAGTGAGACGGGGGCGAGCAATCAGCCCCAGCATTTT. This gives the protein CASSETGASNQPQHF.

This clone was counted a single time. This sequence joins TRBV19 and TRBJ1-6; 8 nucleotides agree with TRBD1. V trimming: 7 bases; J trimming: 3 bases; junction bases outside the gene matches: 5. The CDR3 totals 15 residues. In germline, CDR1 is LNHDA, CDR2 SQIVND (reference sequence). Here the CDR3 DNA reads TGTGCCAGTACTCAGGGGGCCGACTATAATTCACCCCTCCACTTT. This translates into CASTQGADYNSPLHF.

V gene TRBV19 combines with J gene TRBJ1-3; D gene uncertain. The CDR3 length is 13 residues. V lost 5 bases to trimming and J lost 0 bases, with 5 bases between them. Germline V gene data show CDR1 as LNHDA and CDR2 as SQIVND (reference sequence). The chain's CDR3 is CASSQVSGNTIYF. DNA of the CDR3: TGTGCCAGTAGTCAAGTCTCTGGAAACACCATATATTTT.

Turning to this clone: Other DNA sequences within the sample encode an identical CDR3. J is TRBJ1-2 and V is TRBV30, with D possibly TRBD1 on 5 matching bases. V shed 5 bases and J shed 2 bases, with 9 bases lying between them. The CDR3 spans 12 residues. CDR1 and CDR2 from the germline V gene are GTSNPN and SVGIG (reference sequence). CDR3 coding DNA: TGTGCCTGGGCCCCAGGGAACTATGGCTACACCTTC. Translating gives CAWAPGNYGYTF.

This clone has only a few counts. The chain joins TRBV30 to TRBJ1-2; D is unresolved. Trimming stripped 3 bases from V and 4 bases from J, with 18 bases between. Germline lookup yields CDR1 GTSNPN and CDR2 SVGIG (reference sequence). The CDR3 loop spans 15 amino acids. This chain's CDR3 is CAWSRTRTDFYGYTF. In DNA form, the CDR3 reads TGTGCCTGGAGCCGAACCCGGACGGACTTCTATGGCTACACCTTC. The full variable domain, its missing parts supplied by reference TRBV30 and TRBJ1-2, is SQTIHQWPATLVQPVGSPLSLECTVEGTSNPNLYWYRQAAGRGLQLLFYSVGIGQISSEVPQNLSASRPQDRQFILSSKKLLLSDSGFYLCAWSRTRTDFYGYTFGSGTRLTVV.

The chain has TRBV27 and TRBJ2-7; maybe TRBD2 (7 bases). This CDR3 has 16 amino acids. Germline CDR1 reads MNHEY; CDR2 reads SMNVEV (reference sequence). V gave up 4 bases and J gave up 0 bases, with 16 bases separating them. CDR3 in amino acids: CASSSRTGGLSYEQYF. The CDR3 DNA is TGTGCCAGCAGTTCAAGGACGGGGGGCCTCTCCTACGAGCAGTACTTC.

This clone was detected a few times. This chain uses TRBV29-1 with TRBJ2-5, with D unresolved. From germline, CDR1 is SQVTM and CDR2 ANQGSEA. The CDR3 contains 14 residues. Between the trimmed V and J ends, which lost 7 bases and 2 bases, there was a span of 17 bases. CDR3 sequence: CSAGASAFQETQYF. The CDR3 DNA sequence: TGCAGCGCGGGCGCGTCAGCCTTTCAAGAGACCCAGTACTTC. Based on the CDR3 plus reference TRBV29-1 and TRBJ2-5, the full variable domain is SAVISQKPSRDICQRGTSLTIQCQVDSQVTMMFWYRQQPGQSLTLIATANQGSEATYESGFVIDKFPISRPNLTFSTLTVSNMSPEDSSIYLCSAGASAFQETQYFGPGTRLLVL.

V is TRBV6-1 and J is TRBJ2-3, with a tentative D call TRBD1 (5 bases). CDR1 and CDR2 (germline): MNHNS, SASEGT. The ends were cut back, 0 bases at V and 6 bases at J, with 13 bases in the middle. The CDR3 contains 15 residues. CDR3 sequence reads: CASSEAWQGIDTQYF. In nucleotides, the CDR3 is TGTGCCAGCAGTGAAGCCTGGCAGGGAATCGATACGCAGTATTTT.

V is TRBV27 and J is TRBJ1-1; 9 bases are a match to TRBD1. CDR3 size: 15 residues. The V gene's germline CDR1 is MNHEY and CDR2 SMNVEV (reference sequence). With V trimmed by 8 bases and J by 5 bases, 12 bases remained unmatched. In DNA, the CDR3 is TGTGCCAGCCATCCCCTGACAGGGGGTAAGACTGAAGCTTTCTTT. Translation gives CASHPLTGGKTEAFF.

The chain combines TRBV7-9 with TRBJ1-5, with TRBD1 matching over 7 bases. Germline CDR1 is SEHNR and CDR2 is FQNEAQ (reference sequence). The CDR3 runs to 14 residues. V lost 5 bases and J lost 1; bases outside the gene matches: 2. The CDR3 DNA reads as TGTGCCAGCAGCCCAGGGGGGAGCAATCAGCCCCAGCATTTT. This codes for CASSPGGSNQPQHF.

The chain has TRBV7-8 and TRBJ2-7; TRBD1 agrees at 9 bases. The germline V gene has CDR1 SGHVS and CDR2 FQNEAQ. This CDR3 comprises 16 residues. After removal of 1 base from V and 1 base from J, the junction contained 5 bases not matched to a gene. CDR3: CASSLETGQGSYEQYF. CDR3 DNA sequence: TGTGCCAGCAGCTTAGAAACGGGACAGGGATCCTACGAGCAGTACTTC.

The chain carries TRBV5-1 and TRBJ1-1; TRBD1 aligns across 9 bases. Germline trimming cut 0 bases from V and 4 bases from J; bases unmatched to any gene: 4. Germline V gene data show CDR1 as SGHRS and CDR2 as YFSETQ. The CDR3 is made up of 15 amino acids. CDR3 in DNA: TGCGCCAGCAGCTTGGGGGACAGGGAGGTCACTGAAGCTTTCTTT. This encodes CASSLGDREVTEAFF.

This clone was picked up one time. This CDR3 reads CASSRGRGVGYTF. As DNA, the CDR3 is TGTGCCAGCAGCCGAGGTAGAGGGGTCGGCTACACCTTC. The chain recombines TRBV5-8 with TRBJ1-2; perhaps TRBD1 as D (5 bases). The CDR3 is made up of 13 amino acids. CDR1 and CDR2 from the germline V gene are SGHTS and YDEGEE. Deletions cut 4 bases from V and 8 bases from J, with 15 bases between.

The chain recombines TRBV7-8 with TRBJ1-2, with D hard to call. The CDR3 spans 14 residues. Looked up from germline, CDR1 is SGHVS and CDR2 is FQNEAQ. V dropped 5 bases and J dropped 6 bases, with 16 bases sitting between them. Here the CDR3 DNA reads TGTGCCAGCAGCCCTCGTGGCGAAAGCCATGGCTACACCTTC. Protein sequence: CASSPRGESHGYTF.

This clone appeared a few times. The V and J genes are TRBV30 and TRBJ1-2, with no clear D. Deletions cut 2 bases from V and 4 bases from J, with 11 bases between. Germline V lookup: CDR1 GTSNPN, CDR2 SVGIG (reference sequence). This CDR3 spans 13 amino acids. The CDR3 DNA reads TGTGCCTGGAGTAACCGGGCGGCCTATGGCTACACCTTC. It codes for CAWSNRAAYGYTF.

With regard to this clone: Other nucleotide sequences in the sample specify the same CDR3. The genes are TRBV5-1 and TRBJ2-5; D is ambiguous. CDR1 is SGHRS and CDR2 is YFSETQ in the germline V gene. Trimming shortened V by 0 bases and J by 2 bases, and 11 bases separated the two germline ends. The CDR3 sequence is 15 residues long. The CDR3 reads CASSLAGRRQETQYF. The CDR3 nucleotides read TGCGCCAGCAGCTTGGCCGGGCGACGGCAAGAGACCCAGTACTTC.

J is TRBJ1-2 and V is TRBV18; D not resolved. The CDR3 consists of 14 residues. V lost 3 bases to trimming and J lost 3 bases, with 11 bases between them. Germline assignment: CDR1 KGHSH and CDR2 LQKENI. The CDR3 protein is CASSPSNGHYGYTF. In nucleotides, the CDR3 is TGTGCCAGCTCACCCTCGAACGGCCACTATGGCTACACCTTC. The complete variable domain, with remaining parts taken from reference TRBV18 and TRBJ1-2, reads NAGVMQNPRHLVRRRGQEARLRCSPMKGHSHVYWYRQLPEEGLKFMVYLQKENIIDESGMPKERFSAEFPKEGPSILRIQQVVRGDSAAYFCASSPSNGHYGYTFGSGTRLTVV.

This chain connects TRBV4-1 to TRBJ1-1; D might be TRBD1 (5 bases). This CDR3 has 16 amino acids. V lost 0 bases to trimming and J lost 2 bases, with 13 bases between them. Germline CDR1 MGHRA, CDR2 YSYEKL. CDR3 in amino acids: CASSQDRGAANTEAFF. The CDR3 DNA is TGCGCCAGCAGCCAAGATAGAGGGGCAGCTAACACTGAAGCTTTCTTT.

This clone has a single count. V gene TRBV5-6 combines with J gene TRBJ2-1, with TRBD2 matching 12 bases. The CDR3 length is 16 residues. Per the germline V gene, CDR1 is SGHDT and CDR2 is YYEEEE. The V segment lost 4 bases and the J segment 4 bases; nucleotides outside the gene matches: 6. The CDR3 DNA reads as TGTGCCAGCAGCCCAGGACTAGCGGGGTATTACAATGAGCAGTTCTTC. This codes for CASSPGLAGYYNEQFF.

The chain couples TRBV3-1 (or the pseudogene TRBV3-2) to TRBJ1-5, with 7 nucleotides matching TRBD1. Germline V gene data show CDR1 as LGHDT and CDR2 as YNNKEL (reference sequence). The CDR3 contains 13 residues. With 5 bases clipped from V and 7 bases from J, the junction kept 5 bases outside the gene matches. In nucleotides, the CDR3 is TGTGCCAGCAGCGCGACAGGGAACCAGCCCCAGCATTTT. Translation gives CASSATGNQPQHF.

This clone was counted a single time. The chain uses TRBV5-6 and TRBJ1-2; 9 bases fit TRBD1. Germline CDR1 SGHDT, CDR2 YYEEEE. V shed 5 bases and J 4 bases; nucleotides not matched to a gene: 12. The CDR3 is 16 residues long. The CDR3 loop is CASRAARGQGFYGYTF. Written as DNA, the CDR3 is TGTGCCAGCAGGGCGGCCCGGGGACAGGGATTCTATGGCTACACCTTC.

The chain links TRBV10-1 to TRBJ2-2; D perhaps matches TRBD1 (5 bases). The CDR3 loop spans 13 amino acids. Germline V gives CDR1 WNHNN, CDR2 SYGVQD (reference sequence). The V and J ends lost 5 bases and 4 bases respectively, with 8 bases between them. The CDR3 reads CASSRQSTGELFF. CDR3 nucleotide sequence: TGCGCCAGCAGTCGACAGTCCACCGGGGAGCTGTTTTTT.

A remark on this clone: The sample contains more than one DNA sequence encoding this CDR3. The V gene is TRBV20-1, the J gene TRBJ1-2; D gene uncertain. The V and J ends lost 0 bases and 5 bases respectively, with 4 bases between them. CDR1 and CDR2 (germline): DFQATT, SNEGSKA (reference sequence). The CDR3 is 11 residues long. The CDR3 is CSARDFYGYTF. For the CDR3, the DNA is TGCAGTGCTAGAGATTTTTATGGCTACACCTTC.